The source of this TCR beta chain is a study of chemoradiotherapy in HPV16-positive cancers. Findings and caveats of the study: During treatment, candidate HPV-specific clones and E7-related motifs expanded in tumor. In HPV16-positive patients, HPV-responsive T-cell expansion tracked better recurrence-free survival.

Clones were read by immunoSEQ multiplex PCR, and TCRdb kept only the in-frame ones, dropping some. This sample has several thousand clones; approximately 88% occur once, and the top ten carry about 2.3%. A remark on this clone: Its specificity is unknown. The same CDR3 also results from other DNA sequences found in this sample.

Over chemoradiotherapy, repertoires were sampled more than once. The sample in question was tumor tissue, obtained from a patient who underwent chemoradiotherapy. The sequence derives from a human donor with HPV-associated anogenital cancer.

DNA for the CDR3: TGTGCCAGCAGTGGACAGGGGAACACTGAAGCTTTCTTT. Its translation is CASSGQGNTEAFF. The chain joins TRBV2 to TRBJ1-1, with 7 bases identical to TRBD1. J gave up 1 base and V 4 bases, and 0 bases lay outside the gene matches. The CDR3 consists of 13 residues. Germline CDR1 SNHLY, CDR2 FYNNEI.